A single T cell receptor beta chain is shown here with its context. Antigen unknown. Donors in the study were healthy people who gave bone marrow. The record originates from a study of cytomegalovirus exposure and HLA in healthy donors. The PCR had 60 Vbeta and 13 Jbeta primers. The assay was immunoSEQ multiplex PCR, and TCRdb's table has in-frame clones only and misses some. Of about 150,000 clones in the sample, 70% to 80% are singletons; the top ten hold about 13%. Germline V lookup: CDR1 LNHDA, CDR2 SQIVND (reference sequence). The CDR3 is 14 amino acids. J lost 3 bases, V lost 6 bases, and 7 bases had no gene match. Overall study results and limits: Whilst most TCR sequences proved rare, a subset of public TCRs occurred across many donors. Associated with cytomegalovirus, according to the listing, were some 180 TCR beta chains. It was in a later analysis that TCR association rates were seen to vary by HLA locus, highest for DRB1 and lowest for HLA-C.

The chain joins TRBV19 to TRBJ1-1, with 7 nucleotides matching TRBD1. The receptor comes from a man aged 35-49 years in good health and CMV-seropositive. Sequencing was performed on PBMCs. As DNA, the CDR3 is TGTGCCAGTAGCCAGGACAGGCGGTACACTGAAGCTTTCTTT. It specifies CASSQDRRYTEAFF.